This T cell receptor beta chain originates from a study of blood T cell repertoires in COVID-19. The method was immunoSEQ multiplex PCR; TCRdb's version includes in-frame clones alone and lacks a portion of them. The sample shows 200,000 to 250,000 clones, roughly four fifths of them seen only once. Germline trimming cut 3 bases from V and 7 bases from J; bases unmatched to any gene: 0. There are 14 residues in the CDR3. Germline V gene lookup returns CDR1 MNHEY and CDR2 SMNVEV (reference sequence). The origin of this receptor is a middle-aged woman with acute or convalescent COVID-19. The sample was peripheral blood. The chain employs TRBV27 and TRBJ2-1; 13 nucleotides align to TRBD2. CDR3 loop: CASSLGLAGNEQFF. In DNA, the CDR3 is TGTGCCAGCAGTTTGGGACTAGCGGGAAATGAGCAGTTCTTC.